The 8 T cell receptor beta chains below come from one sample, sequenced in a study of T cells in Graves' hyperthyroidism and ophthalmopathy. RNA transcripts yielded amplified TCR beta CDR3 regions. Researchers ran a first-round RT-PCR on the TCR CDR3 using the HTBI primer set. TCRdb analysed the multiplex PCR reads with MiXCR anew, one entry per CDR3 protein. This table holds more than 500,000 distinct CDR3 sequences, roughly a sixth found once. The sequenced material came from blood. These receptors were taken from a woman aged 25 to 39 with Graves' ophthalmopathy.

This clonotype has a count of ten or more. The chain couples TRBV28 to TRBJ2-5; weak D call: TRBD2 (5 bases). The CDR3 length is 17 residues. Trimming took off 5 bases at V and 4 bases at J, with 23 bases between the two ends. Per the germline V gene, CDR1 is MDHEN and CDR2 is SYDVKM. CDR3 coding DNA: TGTGCCAGCAGTGGGCCCCTCCAATCGGGGTTCGGAGAGACCCAGTACTTC. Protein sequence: CASSGPLQSGFGETQYF. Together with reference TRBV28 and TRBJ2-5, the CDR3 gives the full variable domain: DVKVTQSSRYLVKRTGEKVFLECVQDMDHENMFWYRQDPGLGLRLIYFSYDVKMKEKGDIPEGYSVSREKKERFSLILESASTNQTSMYLCASSGPLQSGFGETQYFGPGTRLLVL.

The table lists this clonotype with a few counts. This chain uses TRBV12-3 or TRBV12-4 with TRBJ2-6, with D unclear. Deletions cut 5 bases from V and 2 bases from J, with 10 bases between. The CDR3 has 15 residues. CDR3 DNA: TGTGCCAGCAGTCTTGTCGGCCCTGGGGCCAACGTCCTGACTTTC. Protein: CASSLVGPGANVLTF.

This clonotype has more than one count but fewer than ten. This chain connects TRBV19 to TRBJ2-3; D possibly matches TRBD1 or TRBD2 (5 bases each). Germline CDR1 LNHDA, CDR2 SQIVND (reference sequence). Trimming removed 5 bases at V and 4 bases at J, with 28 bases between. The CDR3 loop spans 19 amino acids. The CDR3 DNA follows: TGTGCCAGTAGTCCGGGACGTCAATGGGGAGCTAAAGGGGCAGATACGCAGTATTTT. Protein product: CASSPGRQWGAKGADTQYF. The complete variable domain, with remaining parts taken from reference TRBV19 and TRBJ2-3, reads DGGITQSPKYLFRKEGQNVTLSCEQNLNHDAMYWYRQDPGQGLRLIYYSQIVNDFQKGDIAEGYSVSREKKESFPLTVTSAQKNPTAFYLCASSPGRQWGAKGADTQYFGPGTRLTVL.

The CDR3 DNA follows: TGTGCCAGCAGCTTATTATTTCCGGGACTAGCAAATAAAAATGAGCAGTTCTTC. Its protein product is CASSLLFPGLANKNEQFF. The chain employs TRBV7-2 and TRBJ2-1, with 9 nucleotides matching TRBD2. The CDR3 contains 18 residues. The germline V gene has CDR1 SGHTA and CDR2 FQGNSA. V trimming: 2 bases; J trimming: 7 bases; junction bases outside the gene matches: 15.

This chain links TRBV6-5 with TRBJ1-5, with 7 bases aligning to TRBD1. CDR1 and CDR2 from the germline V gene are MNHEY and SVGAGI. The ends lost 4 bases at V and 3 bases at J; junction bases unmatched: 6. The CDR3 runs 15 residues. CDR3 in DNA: TGTGCCAGCAGTTCATCCGGGACAGACAATCAGCCCCAGCATTTT. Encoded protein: CASSSSGTDNQPQHF.

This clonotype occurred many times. The CDR3 DNA reads as TGTGCCTGGATGGGCAGGGGTCCATCCTACGAGCAGTACTTC. Its protein is CAWMGRGPSYEQYF. The rearrangement links TRBV30 to TRBJ2-7; D perhaps matches TRBD1 (6 bases). The V end lost 4 bases, the J end lost 1 base, and 14 bases lay between the germline ends. Germline V gene sequence: CDR1 GTSNPN, CDR2 SVGIG (reference sequence). This CDR3 is built from 14 residues.

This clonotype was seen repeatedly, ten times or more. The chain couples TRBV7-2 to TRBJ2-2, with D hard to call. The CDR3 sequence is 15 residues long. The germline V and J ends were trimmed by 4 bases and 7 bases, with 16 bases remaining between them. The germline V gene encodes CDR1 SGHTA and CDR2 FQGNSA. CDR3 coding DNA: TGTGCCAGCAGCTCGGATGCCCGTAGAAGCGGGGAGCTGTTTTTT. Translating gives CASSSDARRSGELFF.

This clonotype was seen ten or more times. CDR3 sequence reads: CASSHRTDYEKLFF. For the CDR3, the DNA is TGTGCCAGCAGCCACCGGACCGATTATGAAAAACTGTTTTTT. The genes are TRBV3-1 and TRBJ1-4; D call uncertain. V was clipped by 3 bases and J by 6 bases, with 11 bases between them. This CDR3 contains 14 residues. Germline CDR1 is LGHDT and CDR2 is YNNKEL (reference sequence).